The clone carrying this TCR beta chain was found once. This entry is derived from a study of blood T cell repertoires in COVID-19. As for the study in general: Sites across the United States, Italy and Spain contributed samples from acute and convalescent COVID-19. PBMCs, B-cell-depleted T cells, or T cells were the source of the cDNA or gDNA that made up the material.

Study processing details: Estimation of nucleated cell counts was performed using reference gene primer amplification. Sequencing used immunoSEQ multiplex PCR; TCRdb keeps in-frame clones, though not all of them. V and J calls and clone size are as listed in that table; D and trimming were resolved from the DNA. The table shows more than 250,000 clones, with 85% occurring only once. There are 11 residues in the CDR3. Germline V gene data show CDR1 as GTSNPN and CDR2 as SVGIG (reference sequence). V shed 2 bases and J shed 7 bases, with 8 bases lying between them. The origin of this receptor is a man between 50 and 59 years old with active or convalescent COVID-19. The chain carries TRBV30 and TRBJ1-1; no firm D call. Material for sequencing was peripheral blood. The CDR3 protein is CAWSPGSEAFF. The CDR3 DNA follows: TGTGCCTGGAGTCCCGGGAGTGAAGCTTTCTTT.